These T cell receptor beta chains were read from a single sample in a study of tumor-infiltrating lymphocytes in primary liver carcinoma. Using its own MiXCR run on the multiplex PCR reads, TCRdb lists one record per CDR3 protein. The sample records 40,000 to 60,000 distinct CDR3 sequences, over 70% being singletons. The sample taken for sequencing was liver tumor tissue from sampling region 3. All receptors come from a man aged 35-49 years with primary liver carcinoma and hepatitis B virus infection. Both conserved end residues are part of each CDR3. Fields, in order: J gene, D gene, clone size, V gene, CDR3 length, CDR3 protein, CDR3 DNA. A D gene is named only where the DNA matches it firmly. The size of a clone is reported for some rows only, either as once, few or many, or as a class for expanded clones.

TRBJ2-1	TRBD2	few	TRBV20-1	19	CSAKPPRWVWREDPNEQFF	TGCAGTGCAAAGCCTCCCCGGTGGGTCTGGCGGGAGGACCCCAATGAGCAGTTCTTC
TRBJ2-3	NA	once	TRBV29-1	14	CSVTPGQLTDTQYF	TGCAGCGTCACCCCGGGCCAGCTCACAGATACGCAGTATTTT
TRBJ2-4	TRBD2	NA	TRBV12-3/TRBV12-4	15	CVSRGTSGAKNIQYF	TGTGTTAGTAGGGGGACTAGCGGGGCCAAAAACATTCAGTACTTC
TRBJ2-5	TRBD2	NA	TRBV6-1	18	CVRSETFLAGGNQETQYF	TGTGTCAGGAGTGAAACCTTTCTAGCGGGAGGTAACCAAGAGACCCAGTACTTC
TRBJ1-5	NA	NA	TRBV14	13	CVCSQEGGTPQHF	TGTGTCTGTAGCCAAGAAGGGGGGACGCCCCAGCATTTT
TRBJ2-2	NA	few	TRBV7-3	16	CASSLGGNANTGELFF	TGTGCCAGCAGCTTAGGAGGGAACGCGAACACCGGGGAGCTGTTTTTT
TRBJ2-1	NA	many	TRBV10-2	12	CASSKDRNEQFF	TGCGCCAGCAGCAAGGACCGCAATGAGCAGTTCTTC
TRBJ2-7	NA	NA	TRBV7-8	15	CADSLGGRQPYEQYF	TGTGCCGACAGCTTAGGGGGTCGACAACCTTACGAGCAGTACTTC
TRBJ2-1	TRBD1	few	TRBV29-1	14	CSELPGQGVDKQFF	TGCAGCGAATTGCCGGGACAGGGAGTGGATAAGCAGTTCTTC
TRBJ2-5	TRBD2	NA	TRBV12-3/TRBV12-4	11	CSSSSWTSAFF	TGTTCCAGCAGTTCGTGGACTAGCGCCTTCTTC
TRBJ1-1	NA	NA	TRBV2	13	CASRLLGGTETFF	TGTGCCAGCAGGTTGCTCGGCGGCACTGAAACTTTCTTT
TRBJ2-7	TRBD2	NA	TRBV4-1	18	CASSQEGSGTSIRYEQYF	TGCGCCAGCAGCCAAGAGGGGTCCGGGACTAGCATCAGGTACGAGCAATACTTC
TRBJ1-2	NA	NA	TRBV4-1	15	CASSQGVRDLHGYTF	TGCGCCAGCAGCCAAGGCGTGAGGGATTTGCATGGCTACACCTTC
TRBJ2-7	NA	NA	TRBV11-2	14	CASSLAGMRVEEYF	TGTGCCAGTAGCTTGGCGGGTATGAGGGTCGAGGAGTATTTC
TRBJ1-2	NA	NA	TRBV11-2	13	CTSSTLWARDYTF	TGTACCAGCAGCACCCTTTGGGCCCGTGACTACACCTTC
TRBJ2-7	TRBD1	many	TRBV28	14	CASRLSVTGYEQYF	TGTGCCAGCAGACTAAGCGTGACAGGGTACGAGCAGTACTTC
TRBJ2-1	NA	NA	TRBV29-1	14	CRVGAGSNYNEQFF	TGCAGGGTTGGGGCAGGATCAAACTACAATGAGCAGTTCTTC
TRBJ2-1	NA	NA	TRBV6-1	12	CASSAAGVGVFF	TGTGCCAGCAGTGCAGCGGGCGTCGGCGTATTCTTC
TRBJ2-7	TRBD2	many	TRBV5-1	13	CASSIGLAYEQYF	TGCGCCAGCAGCATCGGACTAGCCTACGAGCAGTACTTC
TRBJ1-1	NA	NA	TRBV4-1	15	CASSQLKGGDSEAFF	TGCGCCAGCAGCCAACTCAAGGGGGGTGACAGTGAAGCTTTCTTT
TRBJ2-5	NA	NA	TRBV28	20	CASNSQGPGPNHETRETQYF	TGTGCCAGCAACTCCCAGGGTCCAGGGCCAAACCACGAAACAAGAGAGACCCAGTACTTC
TRBJ2-1	TRBD2	NA	TRBV12-3/TRBV12-4	14	CASIGLAGLSEQFF	TGTGCGAGCATTGGACTAGCGGGGCTTAGTGAGCAGTTCTTC
TRBJ2-7	TRBD1	many	TRBV29-1	14	CSVFRDRGGNEQYF	TGCAGCGTATTCCGGGACAGGGGGGGGAACGAGCAGTACTTC
TRBJ2-7	NA	many	TRBV5-4	15	CASSLGGFEVGEQYF	TGTGCCAGCAGCTTGGGCGGGTTTGAGGTTGGCGAGCAGTACTTC
TRBJ2-5	NA	NA	TRBV20-1	17	CSASLALPSRFQETQYF	TGCAGTGCTAGTCTTGCATTGCCTTCTAGATTCCAAGAGACCCAGTACTTC
TRBJ1-1	NA	NA	TRBV29-1	14	CSVQKLTREGEIFF	TGCAGCGTCCAGAAGCTGACCCGGGAGGGTGAAATTTTCTTT
TRBJ2-7	NA	many	TRBV12-3/TRBV12-4	12	CASSLGDYEQYF	TGTGCCAGCAGTTTAGGCGACTACGAGCAGTACTTC
TRBJ2-7	NA	NA	TRBV7-9	15	CASNRAAGGTYEQYF	TGTGCCAGCAATAGAGCAGCGGGTGGCACATACGAGCAGTACTTC
TRBJ2-1	NA	NA	TRBV11-2	12	CASSLTVNERFF	TGTGCCAGCAGCCTTACGGTCAATGAGCGGTTCTTC
TRBJ1-4	TRBD1	many	TRBV5-1	15	CASSFRDSRNEKLFF	TGCGCCAGCAGCTTCCGGGACAGTAGAAATGAAAAACTGTTTTTT
TRBJ2-1	NA	NA	TRBV11-2	14	CASSSAADSNELFF	TGTGCCAGCAGCTCCGCTGCAGACAGTAATGAGCTGTTCTTC
TRBJ2-3	TRBD2	NA	TRBV4-1	19	CASSQGVWTSGSGTDTQYF	TGTGCCAGCAGCCAAGGGGTTTGGACTAGCGGGAGTGGCACAGATACGCAGTATTTT
TRBJ2-6	NA	NA	TRBV12-3/TRBV12-4	16	CASSLSSRSGDNVLTF	TGTGCCAGCAGTTTATCTTCGCGCTCTGGGGACAACGTCCTGACTTTC
TRBJ2-4	TRBD1	NA	TRBV4-1	15	CASSQAGGRADIQSF	TGCGCCAGTAGCCAAGCAGGGGGTAGGGCGGACATTCAGTCCTTC
TRBJ2-6	NA	NA	TRBV2	15	CASIEGISGANVLTF	TGTGCCAGCATTGAAGGAATCTCTGGGGCCAACGTCCTGACTTTC
TRBJ2-7	NA	NA	TRBV13	11	CVSRLGQGQYF	TGTGTCAGCAGATTAGGCCAGGGGCAGTACTTC
TRBJ2-1	TRBD2	NA	TRBV14	15	CASSVVAGAYNEQFF	TGTGCCAGCAGCGTCGTAGCGGGAGCCTACAATGAGCAGTTCTTC